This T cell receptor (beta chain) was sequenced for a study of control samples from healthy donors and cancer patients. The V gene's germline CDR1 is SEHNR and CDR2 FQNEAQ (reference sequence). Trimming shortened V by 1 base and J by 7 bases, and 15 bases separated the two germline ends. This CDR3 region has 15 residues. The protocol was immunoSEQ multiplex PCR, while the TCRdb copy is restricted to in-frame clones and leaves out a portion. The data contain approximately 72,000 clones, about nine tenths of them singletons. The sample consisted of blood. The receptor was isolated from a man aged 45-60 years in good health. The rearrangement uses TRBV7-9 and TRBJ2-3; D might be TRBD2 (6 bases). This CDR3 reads CASSLEGTRGNTQYF. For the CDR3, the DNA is TGTGCCAGCAGCTTAGAGGGGACTCGAGGCAATACGCAGTATTTT.